One and the same sample provided the 22 T cell receptor beta chains below, sequenced in a study of cytomegalovirus exposure and HLA in healthy donors. The PCR contained 60 Vbeta and 13 Jbeta primers. Generated by immunoSEQ multiplex PCR, the TCRdb table keeps only in-frame clones and is missing some. Among around 120,000 clones listed, 75% to 85% were seen once. The source material was PBMCs. The receptors originated from a young man in good health and CMV-seronegative.

J is TRBJ2-7 and V is TRBV19, with TRBD1 matching over 7 bases. This CDR3 comprises 14 residues. The J segment lost 3 bases and the V segment lost 5 bases, leaving 7 bases of the junction unmatched. The V gene's germline CDR1 is LNHDA and CDR2 SQIVND (reference sequence). CDR3 nucleotide sequence: TGTGCCAGTAGTTGGACGGGACAGAACTACGAGCAGTACTTC. Protein product: CASSWTGQNYEQYF.

The rearrangement links TRBV11-3 to TRBJ2-7; tentative D call: TRBD2 (6 bases). The CDR3 loop spans 14 amino acids. With 0 bases removed from V and 7 bases from J, the gap between germline ends came to 13 bases. Germline values: CDR1 SGHNT, CDR2 YENEEA. For the CDR3, the DNA is TGTGCCAGCAGCTTAGACCCCTCGGGGAGGGAGCAGTACTTC. This gives the protein CASSLDPSGREQYF.

The gene calls are TRBV11-2 and TRBJ2-2, with 11 bases lining up with TRBD2. The CDR3 length is 15 residues. Unmatched junction bases numbered 5, after V lost 5 bases and J lost 6 bases. Germline-derived CDR1 and CDR2 are SGHAT and FQNNGV. The CDR3 nucleotides are TGTGCCAGCAGCACTAGCGGGAGATCCGCCGGGGAGCTGTTTTTT. Its protein is CASSTSGRSAGELFF.

The rearrangement joins TRBV7-2 to TRBJ1-1; 9 nucleotides match TRBD1. Germline V gives CDR1 SGHTA, CDR2 FQGNSA. The junction had 20 bases not matched to a gene; V was cut back by 5 bases and J by 4 bases. CDR3 length: 19 amino acids. The CDR3 DNA is TGTGCCAGCAGCCCTCCCGGAGGACAGGGGCCCCTCATCGGCACTGAAGCTTTCTTT. Protein: CASSPPGGQGPLIGTEAFF.

This clone was counted a single time. Sequence at one end of the junction differs from germline and may be a read error. The chain carries TRBV19 and TRBJ1-5; D perhaps matches TRBD1 (6 bases). The CDR3 totals 16 residues. CDR1 LNHDA and CDR2 SQIVND come from the germline V gene (reference sequence). The CDR3 DNA reads TGTGCCAGTAGTATGGCCAGGGGAGTGCAGTATCAGCCCCAGAATTTT. Encoded protein: CASSMARGVQYQPQNF.

As to this clone: An end of the junction differs from the germline gene, which may be a read error. V and J are TRBV7-9 and TRBJ1-3; the D is unclear. The CDR3 has 11 residues. Germline CDR1 reads SEHNR; CDR2 reads FQNEAQ (reference sequence). The CDR3 loop is CSSTQENTIYF. The CDR3 DNA reads TGTTCCAGCACTCAGGAAAACACCATATATTTT.

This clone has only one observation. The V call is TRBV25-1, the J call TRBJ1-1; TRBD1 aligns across 10 bases. After removal of 6 bases from V and 7 bases from J, the junction contained 5 bases not matched to a gene. Germline V gene sequence: CDR1 MGHDK, CDR2 SYGVNS. The CDR3 totals 13 residues. As DNA, the CDR3 is TGTGCCAGCAGGACAGGGGGCGGGAGTGAAGCTTTCTTT. Translation gives CASRTGGGSEAFF. The full variable domain, completed using reference TRBV25-1 and TRBJ1-1, is EADIYQTPRYLVIGTGKKITLECSQTMGHDKMYWYQQDPGMELHLIHYSYGVNSTEKGDLSSESTVSRIRTEHFPLTLESARPSHTSQYLCASRTGGGSEAFFGQGTRLTVV.

The chain uses TRBV28 and TRBJ2-1; 7 bases align to TRBD1. The trim removed 4 bases at V and 4 bases at J, leaving 10 bases unmatched. The CDR3 has 16 residues. CDR1 is MDHEN and CDR2 is SYDVKM in the germline V gene. The CDR3 DNA follows: TGTGCCAGCAGTTCCAACAGGGGACAGCAATACAATGAGCAGTTCTTC. Its protein product is CASSSNRGQQYNEQFF.

The CDR3 protein is CAWSYGQGYQPQHF. DNA for the CDR3: TGTGCCTGGAGCTATGGACAGGGATATCAGCCCCAGCATTTT. The chain is built from TRBV30 and TRBJ1-5; 8 bases are a match to TRBD1. Germline-derived CDR1 and CDR2 are GTSNPN and SVGIG (reference sequence). The CDR3 is 14 residues long. Germline trimming cut 3 bases from V and 5 bases from J; bases unmatched to any gene: 6.

This sequence joins TRBV21-1 and TRBJ1-5; the table gives TRBD1 as D, unverified against the DNA. TRBV21-1 is given as a pseudogene. The CDR3 sequence is 17 residues long. This CDR3 is CASSAPPLRGRNQPQHF. The CDR3 DNA is TGTGCCAGCAGCGCGCCCCCTCTTAGGGGCCGTAATCAGCCCCAGCATTTT.

CDR3 residues: CASSPGLSTDTQYF. DNA for the CDR3: TGTGCCAGCAGCCCGGGACTAAGCACAGATACGCAGTATTTT. V is TRBV4-2 and J is TRBJ2-3; 7 positions agree with TRBD2. The V gene's germline CDR1 is LGHNA and CDR2 YNFKEQ. V was pared by 4 bases and J by 0 bases, with 1 base of the junction left unmatched. CDR3 length: 14 amino acids.

The V gene is TRBV7-9, the J gene TRBJ2-7; TRBD2 might be the D (5 bases). V was cut by 6 bases and J by 0 bases, with 15 bases left in between. CDR3 length: 15 residues. The germline CDR1 and CDR2 sequences are SEHNR and FQNEAQ (reference sequence). CDR3 coding DNA: TGTGCCAGCAGATCCCTCCGGGATAGCTCCTACGAGCAGTACTTC. It translates to CASRSLRDSSYEQYF.

The rearrangement joins TRBV19 to TRBJ2-1; tentative D call: TRBD1 (5 bases). V lost 7 bases, J lost 5 bases, and 6 bases lay in between. Germline V gene lookup returns CDR1 LNHDA and CDR2 SQIVND (reference sequence). The CDR3 spans 11 residues. This chain's CDR3 is CASTRDNEQFF. The CDR3 DNA reads TGTGCCAGTACCAGGGACAATGAGCAGTTCTTC.

This clone has more than one count but fewer than ten. The V gene is TRBV29-1, the J gene TRBJ1-3; 7 nucleotides agree with TRBD1. CDR3 length: 14 amino acids. Germline-derived CDR1 and CDR2 are SQVTM and ANQGSEA. The trim removed 5 bases at V and 3 bases at J, leaving 7 bases unmatched. In DNA form, the CDR3 reads TGCAGCGTTTCTCAGGGGGTCGGTGGAAACACCATATATTTT. The encoded protein is CSVSQGVGGNTIYF.

This clone was detected a few times. The chain joins TRBV5-6 to TRBJ1-1, with D perhaps matching TRBD1 (5 bases). CDR1 is SGHDT and CDR2 is YYEEEE in the germline V gene. The V end was cut by 1 base, the J end by 7 bases, with 17 bases between. The CDR3 is 15 residues long. The CDR3, as DNA: TGTGCCAGCAGCTTGCTGCAGGGAATAGTTTTTGAAGCTTTCTTT. It encodes CASSLLQGIVFEAFF. The full variable domain, in which reference TRBV5-6 and TRBJ1-1 provide the parts outside the CDR3, is DAGVTQSPTHLIKTRGQQVTLRCSPKSGHDTVSWYQQALGQGPQFIFQYYEEEERQRGNFPDRFSGHQFPNYSSELNVNALLLGDSALYLCASSLLQGIVFEAFFGQGTRLTVV.

This chain uses TRBV28 with TRBJ2-3, with 7 bases fitting TRBD2. The germline V gene encodes CDR1 MDHEN and CDR2 SYDVKM. CDR3 length: 15 residues. The J segment lost 3 bases and the V segment lost 6 bases, leaving 9 bases of the junction unmatched. CDR3 region: CASSPGTIITDTQYF. CDR3 DNA: TGTGCCAGCAGCCCCGGGACTATCATAACAGATACGCAGTATTTT.

The chain carries TRBV5-6 and TRBJ2-3; TRBD2 matches at 10 bases. The V segment lost 0 bases and the J segment 6 bases; nucleotides outside the gene matches: 4. The CDR3 loop spans 15 amino acids. Germline V gene sequence: CDR1 SGHDT, CDR2 YYEEEE. CDR3 bases: TGTGCCAGCAGCTTGGAAGGACTAGCGGATGATACGCAGTATTTT. Translated, it gives CASSLEGLADDTQYF.

The chain joins TRBV28 to TRBJ1-4; D not resolved. Germline V gene data show CDR1 as MDHEN and CDR2 as SYDVKM. Trimming removed 8 bases from V and 8 bases from J, with 15 bases in between. The CDR3 runs to 13 residues. The CDR3 bases are TGTGCCAGCTCTGGCGGTGGAAGCGAAAAACTGTTTTTT. Protein product: CASSGGGSEKLFF.

This clone was detected a few times. This chain connects TRBV7-2 to TRBJ1-1; D is perhaps TRBD1 (6 bases). This CDR3 has 14 residues. Deletions cut 1 base from V and 5 bases from J, with 11 bases between. From germline, CDR1 is SGHTA and CDR2 FQGNSA. The CDR3 here is CASSLGGGGTEAFF. CDR3 DNA sequence: TGTGCCAGCAGCTTAGGCGGGGGCGGTACTGAAGCTTTCTTT.

V is TRBV27 and J is TRBJ2-7; TRBD2 is a possible D gene (6 bases). The CDR3 covers 14 residues. The V and J ends lost 5 bases and 2 bases respectively, with 13 bases between them. The germline gives CDR1 MNHEY, CDR2 SMNVEV (reference sequence). CDR3 nucleotide sequence: TGTGCCAGCAGTCCCCTGCGGGAAGCCTACGAGCAGTACTTC. It translates to CASSPLREAYEQYF.

The chain couples TRBV27 to TRBJ1-1; perhaps TRBD1 as D (6 bases). V lost 2 bases and J 10 bases, leaving 14 bases between the germline ends. Germline V CDR1 and CDR2: MNHEY, SMNVEV (reference sequence). The CDR3 runs 13 residues. The CDR3 sequence is CASSLRGTSSAFF. In DNA, the CDR3 is TGTGCCAGCAGTTTAAGGGGGACGTCTTCAGCTTTCTTT.

The chain couples TRBV15 to TRBJ2-7; 11 nucleotides line up with TRBD2. Per germline, CDR1 LNHNV and CDR2 YYDKDF (reference sequence). Trimming cost V 3 bases and J 4 bases; bases outside gene matches: 5. The CDR3 sequence is 15 residues long. This CDR3 reads CATSSGTSGYYEQYF. In DNA, the CDR3 is TGTGCCACCAGCAGCGGGACTAGCGGTTATTACGAGCAGTACTTC. Variable domain in full (rest from reference TRBV15 and TRBJ2-7): DAMVIQNPRYQVTQFGKPVTLSCSQTLNHNVMYWYQQKSSQAPKLLFHYYDKDFNNEADTPDNFQSRRPNTSFCFLDIRSPGLGDTAMYLCATSSGTSGYYEQYFGPGTRLTVT.